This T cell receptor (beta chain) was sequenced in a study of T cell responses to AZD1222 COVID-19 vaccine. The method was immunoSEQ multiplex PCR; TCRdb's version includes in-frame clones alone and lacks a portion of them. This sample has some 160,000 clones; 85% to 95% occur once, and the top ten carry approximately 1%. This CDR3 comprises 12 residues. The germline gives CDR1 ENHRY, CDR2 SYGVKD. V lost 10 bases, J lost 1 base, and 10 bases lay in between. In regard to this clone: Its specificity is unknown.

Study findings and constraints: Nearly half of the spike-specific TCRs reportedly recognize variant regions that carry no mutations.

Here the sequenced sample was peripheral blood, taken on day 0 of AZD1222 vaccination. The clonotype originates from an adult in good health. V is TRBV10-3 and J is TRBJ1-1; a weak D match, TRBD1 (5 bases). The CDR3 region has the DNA TGTGCCACCACGGGACCGAACACTGAAGCTTTCTTT. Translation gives CATTGPNTEAFF.